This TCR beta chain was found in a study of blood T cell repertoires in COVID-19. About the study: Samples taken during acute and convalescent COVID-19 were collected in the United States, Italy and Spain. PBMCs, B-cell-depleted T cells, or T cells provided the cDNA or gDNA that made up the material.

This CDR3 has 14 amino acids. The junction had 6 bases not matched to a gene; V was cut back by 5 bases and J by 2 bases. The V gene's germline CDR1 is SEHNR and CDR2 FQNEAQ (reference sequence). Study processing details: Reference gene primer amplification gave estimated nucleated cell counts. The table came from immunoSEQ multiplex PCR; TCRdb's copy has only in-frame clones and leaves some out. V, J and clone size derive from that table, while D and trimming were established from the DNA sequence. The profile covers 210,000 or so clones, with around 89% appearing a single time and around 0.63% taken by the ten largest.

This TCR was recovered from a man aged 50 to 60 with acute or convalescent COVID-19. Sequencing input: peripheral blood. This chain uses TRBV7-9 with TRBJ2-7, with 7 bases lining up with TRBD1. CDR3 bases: TGTGCCAGCAGCCTCCAGACAGGGCCCTACGAGCAGTACTTC. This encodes CASSLQTGPYEQYF.